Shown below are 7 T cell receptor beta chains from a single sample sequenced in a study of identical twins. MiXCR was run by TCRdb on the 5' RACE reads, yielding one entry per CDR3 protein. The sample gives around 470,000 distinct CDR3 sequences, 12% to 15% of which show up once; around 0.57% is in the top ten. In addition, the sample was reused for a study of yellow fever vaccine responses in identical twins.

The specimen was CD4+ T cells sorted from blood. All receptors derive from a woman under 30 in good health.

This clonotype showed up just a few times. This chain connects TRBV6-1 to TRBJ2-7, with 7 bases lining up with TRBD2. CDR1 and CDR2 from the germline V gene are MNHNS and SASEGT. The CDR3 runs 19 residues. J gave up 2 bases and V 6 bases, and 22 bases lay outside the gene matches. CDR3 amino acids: CASRKQGHDWELATYEQYF. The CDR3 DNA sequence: TGTGCCAGCAGAAAACAAGGCCACGACTGGGAACTAGCGACCTACGAGCAGTACTTC.

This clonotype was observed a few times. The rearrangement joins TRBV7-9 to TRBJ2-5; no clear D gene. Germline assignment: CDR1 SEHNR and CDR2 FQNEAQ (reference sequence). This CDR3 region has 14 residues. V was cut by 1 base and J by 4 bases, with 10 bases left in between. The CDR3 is CASSLEGQRETQYF. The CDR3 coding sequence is TGTGCCAGCAGCTTAGAGGGCCAGAGAGAGACCCAGTACTTC.

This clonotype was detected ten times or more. The CDR3 DNA reads as TGCGCCAGCAGCTTTGGCCTCAGTCAGCCCCAGCATTTT. It is translated as CASSFGLSQPQHF. V usage is TRBV5-1 and J usage is TRBJ1-5; no reliable D call. V lost 2 bases and J 6 bases, leaving 9 bases between the germline ends. Germline V gives CDR1 SGHRS, CDR2 YFSETQ. The CDR3 sequence is 13 residues long.

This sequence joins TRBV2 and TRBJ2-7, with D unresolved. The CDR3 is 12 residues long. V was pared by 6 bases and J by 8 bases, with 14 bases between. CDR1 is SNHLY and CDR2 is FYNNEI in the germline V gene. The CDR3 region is CASRQTASKQYF. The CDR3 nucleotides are TGTGCCAGCAGGCAGACTGCCTCCAAGCAGTACTTC.

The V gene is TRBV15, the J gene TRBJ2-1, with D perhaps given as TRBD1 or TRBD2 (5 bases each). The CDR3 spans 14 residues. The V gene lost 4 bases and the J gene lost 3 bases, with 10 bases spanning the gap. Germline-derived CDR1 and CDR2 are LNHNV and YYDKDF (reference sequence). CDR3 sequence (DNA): TGTGCCACCAGCACAGGGACGGTCTACAATGAGCAGTTCTTC. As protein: CATSTGTVYNEQFF.

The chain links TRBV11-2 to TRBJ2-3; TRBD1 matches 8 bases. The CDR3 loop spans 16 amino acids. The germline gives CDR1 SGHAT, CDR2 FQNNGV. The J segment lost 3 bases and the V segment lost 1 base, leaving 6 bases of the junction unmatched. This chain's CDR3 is CASSLVQGALTDTQYF. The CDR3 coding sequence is TGTGCCAGCAGCTTAGTCCAGGGGGCGCTTACAGATACGCAGTATTTT.

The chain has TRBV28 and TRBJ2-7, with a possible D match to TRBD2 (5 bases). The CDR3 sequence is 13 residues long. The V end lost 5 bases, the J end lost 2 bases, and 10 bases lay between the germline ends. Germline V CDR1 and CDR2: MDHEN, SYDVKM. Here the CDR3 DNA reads TGTGCCAGCAGTCCCCCGGGGACCTACGAGCAGTACTTC. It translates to CASSPPGTYEQYF.